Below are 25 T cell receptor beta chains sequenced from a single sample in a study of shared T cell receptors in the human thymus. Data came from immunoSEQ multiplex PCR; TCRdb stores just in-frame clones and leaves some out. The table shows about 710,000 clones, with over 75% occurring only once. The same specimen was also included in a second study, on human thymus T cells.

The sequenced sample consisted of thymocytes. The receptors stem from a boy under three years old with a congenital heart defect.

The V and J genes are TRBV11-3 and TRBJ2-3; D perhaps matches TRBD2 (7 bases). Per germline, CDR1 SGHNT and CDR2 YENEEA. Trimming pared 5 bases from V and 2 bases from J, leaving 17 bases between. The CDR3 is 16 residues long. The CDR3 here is CASSEGVAGVTDTQYF. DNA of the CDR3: TGTGCCAGCAGCGAGGGGGTTGCGGGAGTCACAGATACGCAGTATTTT.

The CDR3 protein is CASSGTGGYEQYF. The CDR3 nucleotides read TGTGCCAGCAGTGGGACAGGGGGCTACGAGCAGTACTTC. This chain uses TRBV25-1 with TRBJ2-7; 10 bases fit TRBD1. Per the germline V gene, CDR1 is MGHDK and CDR2 is SYGVNS. The CDR3 loop spans 13 amino acids. Trimming cost V 4 bases and J 3 bases; bases outside gene matches: 0.

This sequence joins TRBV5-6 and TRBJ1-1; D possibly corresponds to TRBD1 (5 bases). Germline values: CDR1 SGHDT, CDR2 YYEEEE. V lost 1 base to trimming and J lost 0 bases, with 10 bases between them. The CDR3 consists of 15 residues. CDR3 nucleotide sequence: TGTGCCAGCAGCTTGCCCGCAGGGATGAACACTGAAGCTTTCTTT. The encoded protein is CASSLPAGMNTEAFF.

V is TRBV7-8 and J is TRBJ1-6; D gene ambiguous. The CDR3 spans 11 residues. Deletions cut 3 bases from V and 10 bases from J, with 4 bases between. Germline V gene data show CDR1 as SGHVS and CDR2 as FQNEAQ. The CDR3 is CASSFRSPLHF. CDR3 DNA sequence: TGTGCCAGCAGCTTTAGATCACCCCTCCACTTT.

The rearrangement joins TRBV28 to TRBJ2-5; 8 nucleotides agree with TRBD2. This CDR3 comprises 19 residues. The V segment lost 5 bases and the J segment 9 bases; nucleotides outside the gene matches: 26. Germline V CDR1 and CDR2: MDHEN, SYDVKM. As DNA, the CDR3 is TGTGCCAGCAGTAAACTAGGCCCCCCGACTAGCGTCGTAACGGGAGCCCAGTACTTC. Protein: CASSKLGPPTSVVTGAQYF.

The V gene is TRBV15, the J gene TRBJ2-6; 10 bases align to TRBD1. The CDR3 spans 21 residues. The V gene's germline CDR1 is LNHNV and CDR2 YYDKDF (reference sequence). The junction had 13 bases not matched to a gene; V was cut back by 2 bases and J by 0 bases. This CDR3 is CATSRSILGQGSLSGANVLTF. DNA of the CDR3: TGTGCCACCAGCAGAAGCATTTTGGGACAGGGGTCCCTCTCTGGGGCCAACGTCCTGACTTTC.

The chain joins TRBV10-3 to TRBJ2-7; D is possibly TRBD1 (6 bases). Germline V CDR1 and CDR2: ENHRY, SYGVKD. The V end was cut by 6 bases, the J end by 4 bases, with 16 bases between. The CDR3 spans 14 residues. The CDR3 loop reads CAISLDRFHYEQYF. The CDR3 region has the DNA TGTGCCATCAGCCTAGACAGGTTCCATTACGAGCAGTACTTC.

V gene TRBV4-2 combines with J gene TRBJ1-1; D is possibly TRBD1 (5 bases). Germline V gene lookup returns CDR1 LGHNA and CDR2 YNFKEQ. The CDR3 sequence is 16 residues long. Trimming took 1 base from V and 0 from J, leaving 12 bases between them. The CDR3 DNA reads TGTGCCAGCAGCCAAGGCATTGACAGAATGAACACTGAAGCTTTCTTT. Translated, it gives CASSQGIDRMNTEAFF.

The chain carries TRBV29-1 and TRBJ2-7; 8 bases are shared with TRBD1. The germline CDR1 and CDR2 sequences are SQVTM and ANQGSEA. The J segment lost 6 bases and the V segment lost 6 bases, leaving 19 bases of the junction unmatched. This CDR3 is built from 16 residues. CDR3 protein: CSVLRAPDRAGREQYF. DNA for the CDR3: TGCAGCGTCCTAAGAGCCCCGGACAGGGCAGGGCGCGAGCAGTACTTC.

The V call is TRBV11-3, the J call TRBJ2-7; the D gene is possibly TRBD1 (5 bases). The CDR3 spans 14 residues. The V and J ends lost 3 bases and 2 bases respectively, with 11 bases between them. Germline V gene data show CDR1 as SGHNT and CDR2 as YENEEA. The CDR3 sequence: CASSFGATTYEQYF. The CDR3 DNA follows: TGTGCCAGCAGCTTTGGGGCAACTACCTACGAGCAGTACTTC. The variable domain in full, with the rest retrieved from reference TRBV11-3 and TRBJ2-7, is EAGVVQSPRYKIIEKKQPVAFWCNPISGHNTLYWYLQNLGQGPELLIRYENEEAVDDSQLPKDRFSAERLKGVDSTLKIQPAELGDSAVYLCASSFGATTYEQYFGPGTRLTVT.

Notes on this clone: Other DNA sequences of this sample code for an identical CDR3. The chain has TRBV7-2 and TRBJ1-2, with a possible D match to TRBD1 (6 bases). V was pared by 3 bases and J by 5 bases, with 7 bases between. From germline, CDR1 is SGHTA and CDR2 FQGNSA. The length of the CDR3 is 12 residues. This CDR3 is CASSFTGYGYTF. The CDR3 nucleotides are TGTGCCAGCAGCTTCACAGGGTATGGCTACACCTTC.

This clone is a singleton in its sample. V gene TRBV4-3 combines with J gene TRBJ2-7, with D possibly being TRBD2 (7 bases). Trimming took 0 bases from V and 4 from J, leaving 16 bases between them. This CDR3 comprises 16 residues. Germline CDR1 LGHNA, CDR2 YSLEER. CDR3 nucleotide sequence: TGCGCCAGCAGCCAAGATTGGATAGGGGGGGCATACGAGCAGTACTTC. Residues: CASSQDWIGGAYEQYF.

As DNA, the CDR3 is TGTGCCTGGAATCAACGGTGGGAGACAGGCCTCTACACTGAAGCTTTCTTT. The encoded protein is CAWNQRWETGLYTEAFF. This chain connects TRBV30 to TRBJ1-1, with D possibly being TRBD1 (6 bases). V lost 4 bases to trimming and J lost 3 bases, with 24 bases between them. The CDR3 contains 17 residues. Germline CDR1 reads GTSNPN; CDR2 reads SVGIG (reference sequence).

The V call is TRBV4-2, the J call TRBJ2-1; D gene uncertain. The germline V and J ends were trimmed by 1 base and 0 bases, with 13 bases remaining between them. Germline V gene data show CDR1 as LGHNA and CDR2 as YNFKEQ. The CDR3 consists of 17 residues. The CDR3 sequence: CASSQGVRLSSYNEQFF. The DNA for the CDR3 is TGTGCCAGCAGCCAAGGGGTGCGGCTTAGCTCCTACAATGAGCAGTTCTTC.

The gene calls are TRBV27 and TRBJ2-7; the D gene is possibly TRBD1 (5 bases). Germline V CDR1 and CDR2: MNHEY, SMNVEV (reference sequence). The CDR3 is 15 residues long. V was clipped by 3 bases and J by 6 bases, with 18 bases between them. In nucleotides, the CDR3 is TGTGCCAGCAGTTTCCAACAGGCCAACCGGTGCGAGCAGTACTTC. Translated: CASSFQQANRCEQYF.

The CDR3 protein is CASSFGTDMSTDTQYF. The CDR3 DNA reads as TGTGCCAGCAGTTTTGGGACTGACATGTCCACAGATACGCAGTATTTT. J is TRBJ2-3 and V is TRBV28; D is possibly TRBD2 (6 bases). Germline V gene lookup returns CDR1 MDHEN and CDR2 SYDVKM. CDR3 size: 16 residues. V was clipped by 3 bases and J by 2 bases, with 15 bases between them.

CDR3 sequence reads: CASSLPGQTGYTF. The CDR3 DNA sequence: TGTGCCAGTAGTTTACCCGGACAGACTGGCTACACCTTC. The chain employs TRBV19 and TRBJ1-2; D may be TRBD1 (6 bases). V dropped 5 bases and J dropped 7 bases, with 14 bases sitting between them. The germline gives CDR1 LNHDA, CDR2 SQIVND (reference sequence). The CDR3 has 13 residues.

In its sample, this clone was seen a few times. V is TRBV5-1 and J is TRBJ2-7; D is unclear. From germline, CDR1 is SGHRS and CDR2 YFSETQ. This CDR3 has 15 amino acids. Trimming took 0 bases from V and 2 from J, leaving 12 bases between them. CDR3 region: CASSLVGSPAYEQYF. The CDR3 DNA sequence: TGCGCCAGCAGCTTGGTTGGTTCTCCGGCCTACGAGCAGTACTTC.

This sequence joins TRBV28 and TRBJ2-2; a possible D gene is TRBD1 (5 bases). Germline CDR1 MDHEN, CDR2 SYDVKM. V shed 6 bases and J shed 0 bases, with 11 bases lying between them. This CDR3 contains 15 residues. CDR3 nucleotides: TGTGCCAGCAGAGATGGGGCTCCGAACACCGGGGAGCTGTTTTTT. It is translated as CASRDGAPNTGELFF.

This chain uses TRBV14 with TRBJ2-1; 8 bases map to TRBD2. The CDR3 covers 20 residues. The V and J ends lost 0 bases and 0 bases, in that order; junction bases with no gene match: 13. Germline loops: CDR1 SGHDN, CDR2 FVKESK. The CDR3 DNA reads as TGTGCCAGCAGCCAAGAAGTCCCCGGACTAGCCGCGAGCTCCTACAATGAGCAGTTCTTC. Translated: CASSQEVPGLAASSYNEQFF.

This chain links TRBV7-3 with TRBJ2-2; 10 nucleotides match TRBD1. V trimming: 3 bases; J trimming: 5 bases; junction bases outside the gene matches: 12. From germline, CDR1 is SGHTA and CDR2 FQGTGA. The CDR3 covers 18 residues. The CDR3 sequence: CASSFAAPGQGLTGELFF. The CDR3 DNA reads TGTGCCAGCAGCTTCGCAGCCCCGGGACAGGGGTTAACCGGGGAGCTGTTTTTT.

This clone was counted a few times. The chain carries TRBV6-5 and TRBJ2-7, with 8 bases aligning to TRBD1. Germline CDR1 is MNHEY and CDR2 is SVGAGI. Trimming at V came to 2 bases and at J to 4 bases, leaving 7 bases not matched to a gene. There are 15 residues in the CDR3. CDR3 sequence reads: CASSYGTGQSYEQYF. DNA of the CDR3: TGTGCCAGCAGTTACGGGACAGGTCAAAGTTACGAGCAGTACTTC.

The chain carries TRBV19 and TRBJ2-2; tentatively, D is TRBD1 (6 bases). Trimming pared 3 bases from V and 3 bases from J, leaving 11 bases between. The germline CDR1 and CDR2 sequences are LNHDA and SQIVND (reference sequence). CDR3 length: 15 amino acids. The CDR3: CASSIGGQYTGELFF. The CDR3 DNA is TGTGCCAGTAGTATCGGTGGACAGTACACCGGGGAGCTGTTTTTT.

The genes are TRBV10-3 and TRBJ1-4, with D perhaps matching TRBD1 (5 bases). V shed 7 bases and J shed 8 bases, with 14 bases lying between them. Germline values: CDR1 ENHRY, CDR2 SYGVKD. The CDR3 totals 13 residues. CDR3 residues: CAIKGRDGEKLFF. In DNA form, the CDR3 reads TGTGCCATCAAGGGCAGGGATGGCGAAAAACTGTTTTTT.

The CDR3 is CSATLGQLYTEAFF. As DNA, the CDR3 is TGCAGTGCTACTCTGGGACAGCTTTACACTGAAGCTTTCTTT. This chain links TRBV29-1 with TRBJ1-1; 7 bases map to TRBD1. The CDR3 spans 14 residues. Germline CDR1 is SQVTM and CDR2 is ANQGSEA.